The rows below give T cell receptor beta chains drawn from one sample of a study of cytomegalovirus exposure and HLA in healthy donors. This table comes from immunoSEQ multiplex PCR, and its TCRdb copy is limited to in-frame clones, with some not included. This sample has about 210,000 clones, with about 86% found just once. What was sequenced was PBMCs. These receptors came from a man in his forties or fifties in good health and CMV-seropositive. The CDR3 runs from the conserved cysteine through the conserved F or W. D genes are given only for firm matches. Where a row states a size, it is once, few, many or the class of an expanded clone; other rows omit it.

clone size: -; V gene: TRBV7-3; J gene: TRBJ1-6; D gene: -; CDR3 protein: CASSLSGLGNSPLHF; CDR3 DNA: TGTGCCAGCAGCCTATCAGGGTTGGGAAATTCACCCCTCCACTTT
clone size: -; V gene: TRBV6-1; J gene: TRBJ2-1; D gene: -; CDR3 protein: CASSEHLPSSYNEQFF; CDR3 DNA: TGTGCCAGCAGTGAACACCTCCCGAGCTCCTACAATGAGCAGTTCTTC
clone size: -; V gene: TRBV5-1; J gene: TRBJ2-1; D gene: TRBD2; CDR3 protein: CASRTGLADNNEQFF; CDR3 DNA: TGCGCCAGCAGAACGGGACTAGCGGACAACAATGAGCAGTTCTTC
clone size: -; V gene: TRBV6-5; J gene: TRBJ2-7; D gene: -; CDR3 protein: CASSYREMSYEQYF; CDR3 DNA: TGTGCCAGCAGTTACCGGGAGATGTCCTACGAGCAGTACTTC
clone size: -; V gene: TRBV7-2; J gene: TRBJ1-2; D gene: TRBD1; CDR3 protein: CASSPTGARYGYTF; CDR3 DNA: TGTGCCAGCAGCCCGACAGGGGCGCGCTATGGCTACACCTTC
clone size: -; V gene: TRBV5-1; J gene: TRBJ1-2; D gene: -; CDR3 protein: CASSAGLVGNLGYTF; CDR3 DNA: TGCGCCAGCAGCGCCGGACTGGTCGGGAACCTCGGCTACACCTTC
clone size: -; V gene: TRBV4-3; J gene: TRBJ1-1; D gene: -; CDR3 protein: CASSQGAGGSTEAFF; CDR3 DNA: TGCGCCAGCAGCCAAGGAGCGGGGGGGAGCACTGAAGCTTTCTTT
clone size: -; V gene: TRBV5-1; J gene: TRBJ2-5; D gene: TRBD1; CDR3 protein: CASSLAGTGGLETQYF; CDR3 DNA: TGCGCCAGCAGCTTGGCGGGGACAGGGGGCTTGGAGACCCAGTACTTC
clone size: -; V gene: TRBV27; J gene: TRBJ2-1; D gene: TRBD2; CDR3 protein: CASSYRQTSGRTVRGGNEQFF; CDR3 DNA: TGTGCCAGCAGTTATCGCCAGACTAGCGGGAGGACCGTGCGGGGGGGAAATGAGCAGTTCTTC
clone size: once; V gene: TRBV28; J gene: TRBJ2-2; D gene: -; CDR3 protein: CASSLGQGTGELFF; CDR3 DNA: TGTGCCAGCAGTTTAGGGCAAGGCACCGGGGAGCTGTTTTTT
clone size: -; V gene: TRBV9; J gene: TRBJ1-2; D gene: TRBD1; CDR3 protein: CASSVGGTGATSKHGYTF; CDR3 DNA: TGTGCCAGCAGCGTAGGAGGGACAGGGGCCACCTCCAAGCATGGCTACACCTTC
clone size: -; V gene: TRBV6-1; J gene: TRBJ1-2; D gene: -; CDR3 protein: CASSLLQGNYGYTF; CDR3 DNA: TGTGCCAGCAGTTTACTACAGGGTAACTATGGCTACACCTTC
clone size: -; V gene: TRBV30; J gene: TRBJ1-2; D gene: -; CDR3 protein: CAWSPQGNYGYTF; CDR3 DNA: TGTGCCTGGAGTCCTCAGGGGAACTATGGCTACACCTTC
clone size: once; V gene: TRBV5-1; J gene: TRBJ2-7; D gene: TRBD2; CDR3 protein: CASSPGLAGRYEQYF; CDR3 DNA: TGCGCCAGCAGCCCGGGACTAGCGGGAAGGTACGAGCAGTACTTC
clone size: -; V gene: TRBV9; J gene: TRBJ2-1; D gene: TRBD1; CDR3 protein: CASSAGTGTYNEQFF; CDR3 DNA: TGTGCCAGCAGCGCTGGGACAGGGACCTACAATGAGCAGTTCTTC
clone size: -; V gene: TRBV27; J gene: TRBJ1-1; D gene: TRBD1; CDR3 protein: CASSLSTGGGTEAFF; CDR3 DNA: TGTGCCAGCAGTTTATCGACAGGGGGTGGGACTGAAGCTTTCTTT
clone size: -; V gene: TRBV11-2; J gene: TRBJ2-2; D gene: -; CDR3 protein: CASSLESVTGELFF; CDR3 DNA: TGTGCCAGCAGCTTAGAATCGGTCACCGGGGAGCTGTTTTTT
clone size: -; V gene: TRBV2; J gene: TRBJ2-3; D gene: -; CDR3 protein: CASRLTGPDTQYF; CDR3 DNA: TGTGCCAGCAGACTTACAGGACCAGATACGCAGTATTTT
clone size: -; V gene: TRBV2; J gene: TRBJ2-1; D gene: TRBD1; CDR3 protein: CASNRDRGFDNEQFF; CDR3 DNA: TGTGCCAGCAACCGGGACAGGGGGTTCGACAATGAGCAGTTCTTC
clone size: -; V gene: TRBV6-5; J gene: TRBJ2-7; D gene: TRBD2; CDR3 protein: CASSYRLAGVPYEQYF; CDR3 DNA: TGTGCCAGCAGTTATAGACTAGCGGGAGTACCTTACGAGCAGTACTTC
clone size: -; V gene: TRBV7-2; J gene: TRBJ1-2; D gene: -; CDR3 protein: CASSLISYGYTF; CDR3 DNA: TGTGCCAGCAGCTTAATCTCGTATGGCTACACCTTC
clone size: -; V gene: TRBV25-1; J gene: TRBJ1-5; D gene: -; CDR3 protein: CASSSSATARGNQPQHF; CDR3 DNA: TGTGCCAGCAGTTCCTCGGCGACGGCGCGGGGCAATCAGCCCCAGCATTTT
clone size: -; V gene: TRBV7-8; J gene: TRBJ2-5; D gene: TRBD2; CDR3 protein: CASSRELAGEETQYF; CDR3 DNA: TGTGCCAGCAGCCGCGAGCTAGCGGGAGAGGAGACCCAGTACTTC
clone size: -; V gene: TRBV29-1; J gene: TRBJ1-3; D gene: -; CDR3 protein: CSVEDRGGRGNTIYF; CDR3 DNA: TGCAGCGTTGAAGATCGGGGAGGAAGAGGAAACACCATATATTTT
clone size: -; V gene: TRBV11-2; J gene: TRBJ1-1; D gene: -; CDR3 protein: CASSSTGNTEAFF; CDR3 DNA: TGTGCCAGCAGCTCAACAGGGAACACTGAAGCTTTCTTT
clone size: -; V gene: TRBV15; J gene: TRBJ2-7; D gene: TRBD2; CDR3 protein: CATSGTSGSYEQYF; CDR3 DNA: TGTGCCACCAGCGGAACTAGCGGGAGCTACGAGCAGTACTTC
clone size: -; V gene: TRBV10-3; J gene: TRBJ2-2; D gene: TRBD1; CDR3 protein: CAIMQGQGYTGELFF; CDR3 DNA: TGTGCCATCATGCAGGGACAGGGATACACCGGGGAGCTGTTTTTT